This T cell receptor (beta chain) was sequenced in a study of cytomegalovirus exposure and HLA in healthy donors. Across the whole study: An earlier analysis identified 110 million or so unique TCR beta sequences in about 200 million T cells. Study conclusions and caveats: Some V segments, TRBV6-2 and TRBV6-3 among them, were indistinguishable and were therefore excluded. As a later analysis revealed, the rate of TCR association differed by HLA locus, with DRB1 most and HLA-C fewest. Analysis was performed later, and it showed HLA-associated TCR beta chains to be more clonally expanded than equally common others.

Vbeta (60) and Jbeta (13) primers were used in the PCR. Profiling relied on immunoSEQ multiplex PCR, and the TCRdb table lists in-frame clones only, not all of them. Of 100,000 to 150,000 clones in the sample, around three quarters are singletons; the top ten hold roughly 3.5%. In the case of this clone: Its antigen remains unknown.

The CDR3 covers 14 residues. Germline loops: CDR1 LGHNA, CDR2 YSLEER. Deletions cut 1 base from V and 8 bases from J, with 14 bases between. This TCR was sampled from a woman aged 45-59 years in good health and CMV-seronegative. V is TRBV4-3 and J is TRBJ1-2; no clear D gene. The specimen was PBMCs. The CDR3 reads CASSQGQSGYGYTF. The CDR3 coding sequence is TGCGCCAGCAGCCAAGGGCAGTCGGGATACGGCTACACCTTC.